The 8 T cell receptor beta chains below come from one sample, sequenced in a study of T cell responses to AZD1222 COVID-19 vaccine (dated by TCRdb to the early 2020s). The library came from the immunoSEQ multiplex PCR assay. TCRdb obtained this table from immuneACCESS and retained in-frame rearrangements with V and J assigned. These tables miss some clones; where compared with another copy, unresolved V genes account for less than half of the shortfall, and the remainder is unexplained. Counted in this sample were 130,000 to 150,000 clones; around 90% of them appeared once. The top ten constitute under 5.5% of the sample. This specimen's time point label, interpreted: baseline before first vaccination. The sequences come from peripheral blood, collected on day 0 of AZD1222 vaccination. These TCRs come from an adult in good health.

The gene calls are TRBV7-2 and TRBJ2-7; D assignment may be TRBD1 or TRBD2 (5 bases each). The germline V and J ends were trimmed by 2 bases and 4 bases, with 9 bases remaining between them. This CDR3 is built from 13 residues. The germline V gene encodes CDR1 SGHTA and CDR2 FQGNSA. The CDR3 DNA reads TGTGCCAGCAGCTTAACCAGGGAGTACGAGCAGTACTTC. Translated, it gives CASSLTREYEQYF.

This clone is a singleton in its sample. This chain uses TRBV6-2 or TRBV6-3 with TRBJ1-2, with TRBD1 identical over 8 bases. The trim removed 2 bases at V and 6 bases at J, leaving 5 bases unmatched. Germline V gene data show CDR1 as MNHEY and CDR2 as SVGEGT. CDR3 length: 14 residues. For the CDR3, the DNA is TGTGCCAGCAGTTACGGGGGACAGGCCAATGGCTACACCTTC. It encodes CASSYGGQANGYTF.

The chain combines TRBV11-2 with TRBJ2-3, with TRBD2 matching over 7 bases. From germline, CDR1 is SGHAT and CDR2 FQNNGV. With V trimmed by 5 bases and J by 1 base, 6 bases remained unmatched. The CDR3 covers 15 residues. The DNA of the CDR3 is TGTGCCAGCAGCCCTTTAGCGGGCCGCACAGATACGCAGTATTTT. Translation gives CASSPLAGRTDTQYF.

This rearrangement joins TRBV7-9 to TRBJ1-1, with D perhaps TRBD1 (6 bases). Trimming cost V 6 bases and J 1 base, with 18 bases left between them. Germline V CDR1 and CDR2: SEHNR, FQNEAQ (reference sequence). The CDR3 sequence is 16 residues long. The CDR3 coding sequence is TGTGCCAGCAGGTTACCAACAGGGACGCGGAACACTGAAGCTTTCTTT. Protein product: CASRLPTGTRNTEAFF.

The V call is TRBV6-2 or TRBV6-3, the J call TRBJ1-1, with TRBD1 as a possible D gene (5 bases). Germline CDR1 is MNHEY and CDR2 is SVGEGT. V gave up 1 base and J gave up 4 bases, with 10 bases separating them. The CDR3 has 14 amino acids. The CDR3 nucleotides read TGTGCCAGCAGTTACTTGTCCGGGGGCACTGAAGCTTTCTTT. The encoded protein is CASSYLSGGTEAFF.

The chain joins TRBV23-1 to TRBJ2-7; 7 nucleotides align to TRBD1. TRBV23-1 is sorted into the ORF group, with uncertain function. The CDR3 has 17 amino acids. Trimming at V came to 3 bases and at J to 2 bases, leaving 13 bases not matched to a gene. CDR3 DNA sequence: TGCGCCAGCAGTCACTCCCGGGTCGGGACAGCCGCCTACGAGCAGTACTTC. Translating it yields CASSHSRVGTAAYEQYF.

Note on this clone: At one end the junction does not follow the germline gene, possibly because of a read error. The chain carries TRBV7-2 and TRBJ2-1; no clear D gene. Germline lookup yields CDR1 SGHTA and CDR2 FQGNSA. The CDR3 is made up of 9 amino acids. CDR3 sequence reads: CATSNEQFF. The CDR3 region has the DNA TGTGCCACCAGCAATGAGCAGTTCTTC.

The V gene is TRBV11-1, the J gene TRBJ2-7, with TRBD1 identical over 8 bases. Trimming cost V 5 bases and J 5 bases; bases outside gene matches: 14. Germline V gene sequence: CDR1 SGHAT, CDR2 FQDESV (reference sequence). The CDR3 is 16 residues long. CDR3 bases: TGTGCCAGCAGCCTAGAACCCGGGACAGGCTACAACGAGCAGTACTTC. Its translation: CASSLEPGTGYNEQYF. The whole variable domain, remainder taken from reference TRBV11-1 and TRBJ2-7, is EAEVAQSPRYKITEKSQAVAFWCDPISGHATLYWYRQILGQGPELLVQFQDESVVDDSQLPKDRFSAERLKGVDSTLKIQPAELGDSAMYLCASSLEPGTGYNEQYFGPGTRLTVT.